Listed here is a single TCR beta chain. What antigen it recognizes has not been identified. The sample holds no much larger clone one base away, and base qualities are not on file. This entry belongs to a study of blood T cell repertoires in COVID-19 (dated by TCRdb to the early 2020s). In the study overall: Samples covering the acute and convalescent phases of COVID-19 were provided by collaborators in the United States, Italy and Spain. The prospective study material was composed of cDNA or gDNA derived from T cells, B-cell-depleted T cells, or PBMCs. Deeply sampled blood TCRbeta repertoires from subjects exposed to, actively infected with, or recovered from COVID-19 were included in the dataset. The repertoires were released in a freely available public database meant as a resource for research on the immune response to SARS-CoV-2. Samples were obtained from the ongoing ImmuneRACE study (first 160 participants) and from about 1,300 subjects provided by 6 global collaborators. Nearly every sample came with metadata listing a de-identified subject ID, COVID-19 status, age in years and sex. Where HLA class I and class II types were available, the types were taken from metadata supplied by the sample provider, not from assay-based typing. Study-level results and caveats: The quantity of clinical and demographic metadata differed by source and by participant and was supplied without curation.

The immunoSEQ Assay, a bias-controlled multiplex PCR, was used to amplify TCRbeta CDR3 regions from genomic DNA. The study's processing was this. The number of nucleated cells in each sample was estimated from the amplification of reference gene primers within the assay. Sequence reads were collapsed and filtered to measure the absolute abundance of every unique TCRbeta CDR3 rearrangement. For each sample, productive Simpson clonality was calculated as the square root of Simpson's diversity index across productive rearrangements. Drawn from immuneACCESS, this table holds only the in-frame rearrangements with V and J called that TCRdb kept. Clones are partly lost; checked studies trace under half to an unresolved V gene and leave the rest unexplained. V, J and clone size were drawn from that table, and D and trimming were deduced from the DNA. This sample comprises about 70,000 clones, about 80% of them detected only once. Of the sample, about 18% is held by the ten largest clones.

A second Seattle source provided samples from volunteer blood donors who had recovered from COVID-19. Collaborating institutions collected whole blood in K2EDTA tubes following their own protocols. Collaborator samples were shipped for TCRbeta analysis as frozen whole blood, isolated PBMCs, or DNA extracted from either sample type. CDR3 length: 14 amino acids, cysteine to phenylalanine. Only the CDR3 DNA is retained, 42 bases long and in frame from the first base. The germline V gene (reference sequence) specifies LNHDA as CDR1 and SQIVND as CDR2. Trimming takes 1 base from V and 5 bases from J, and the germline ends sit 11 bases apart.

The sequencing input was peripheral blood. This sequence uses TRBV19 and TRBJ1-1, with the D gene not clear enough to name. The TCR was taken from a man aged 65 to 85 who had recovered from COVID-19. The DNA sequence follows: TGTGCCAGTAGTATAGGAGATCGGGAGACTGAAGCTTTCTTT. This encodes CASSIGDRETEAFF.